The 7 T cell receptor beta chains below were found in one sample sequenced in a study of blood T cell repertoires in COVID-19. Assay: immunoSEQ multiplex PCR; the TCRdb copy retains only in-frame clones and omits some. Of over 250,000 clones in the sample, 91% were seen once. Material for sequencing was peripheral blood. All receptors come from a woman in her twenties or thirties with COVID-19, enrolled during active disease.

The chain employs TRBV2 and TRBJ2-1; maybe TRBD2 (5 bases). CDR1 and CDR2 (germline): SNHLY, FYNNEI. The CDR3 runs to 14 residues. The germline V and J ends were trimmed by 7 bases and 0 bases, with 10 bases remaining between them. The CDR3 reads CASMERTSYNEQFF. CDR3 sequence (DNA): TGTGCCAGCATGGAGCGGACCTCCTACAATGAGCAGTTCTTC. Supplemented by reference TRBV2 and TRBJ2-1, the full variable domain reads EPEVTQTPSHQVTQMGQEVILRCVPISNHLYFYWYRQILGQKVEFLVSFYNNEISEKSEIFDDQFSVERPDGSNFTLKIRSTKLEDSAMYFCASMERTSYNEQFFGPGTRLTVL.

The rearrangement joins TRBV10-2 to TRBJ2-1, with 11 nucleotides matching TRBD2. J lost 1 base, V lost 5 bases, and 7 bases had no gene match. Germline CDR1 and CDR2: WSHSY and SAAADI. The CDR3 is made up of 17 amino acids. This CDR3 is CASSFSVAGGSYNEQFF. CDR3 DNA: TGCGCCAGCAGTTTCTCGGTAGCGGGAGGGTCCTACAATGAGCAGTTCTTC.

J is TRBJ1-1 and V is TRBV5-8; D unclear. Germline lookup yields CDR1 SGHTS and CDR2 YDEGEE. V shed 4 bases and J shed 1 base, with 14 bases lying between them. The CDR3 totals 15 residues. CDR3 sequence: CASSPEWAANTEAFF. DNA of the CDR3: TGTGCCAGCAGCCCCGAATGGGCAGCGAACACTGAAGCTTTCTTT.

V gene TRBV11-2 combines with J gene TRBJ2-2; D is undetermined. Germline V gene data show CDR1 as SGHAT and CDR2 as FQNNGV. Trimming took off 1 base at V and 4 bases at J, with 4 bases between the two ends. This CDR3 is built from 13 residues. The CDR3 here is CASSLALTGELFF. The CDR3 DNA is TGTGCCAGCAGCTTAGCACTCACCGGGGAGCTGTTTTTT.

This rearrangement joins TRBV6-2 or TRBV6-3 to TRBJ2-1; the match to TRBD2 covers 9 bases. Germline V gene lookup returns CDR1 MNHEY and CDR2 SVGEGT. Trimming took 0 bases from V and 4 from J; bases not matched to a gene: 4. The CDR3 runs to 16 residues. As DNA, the CDR3 is TGTGCCAGCAGTTACTCGGTTGCGGGAGGGTACAATGAGCAGTTCTTC. Its translation: CASSYSVAGGYNEQFF.

V usage is TRBV7-8 and J usage is TRBJ2-7; D possibly corresponds to TRBD1 (5 bases). Germline V gene data show CDR1 as SGHVS and CDR2 as FQNEAQ. V was cut by 5 bases and J by 3 bases, with 11 bases left in between. The CDR3 consists of 13 residues. The CDR3 DNA follows: TGTGCCAGCAGCATAGACAGAGACTACGAGCAGTACTTC. It translates to CASSIDRDYEQYF.

The chain uses TRBV11-3 and TRBJ2-1, with D perhaps matching TRBD2 (5 bases). The length of the CDR3 is 12 residues. V was cut by 4 bases and J by 7 bases, with 8 bases left in between. Germline lookup yields CDR1 SGHNT and CDR2 YENEEA. The CDR3, as DNA: TGTGCCAGCAGCTCGGACTTAAATGAGCAGTTCTTC. It yields the protein CASSSDLNEQFF.